The 3 T cell receptor beta chains listed next were all sequenced from one sample in a study of intratumoral heterogeneity in liver cancer. Libraries were prepared by immunoSEQ multiplex PCR; TCRdb keeps only in-frame clonotypes and omits some of them. The sample yields tens of thousands of clones, about two thirds seen once. Sequencing was performed on tumor-adjacent normal tissue, taken before any cancer treatment. The receptor set was obtained from an older woman with hepatocellular carcinoma.

In DNA, the CDR3 is TGTGCCAGCTCTCTAGGAGGGGACACTGAAGCTTTCTTT. It codes for CASSLGGDTEAFF. The J gene is TRBJ1-1, the V gene TRBV18, with a possible D match to TRBD1 (5 bases). V was trimmed by 6 bases and J by 3 bases, leaving 11 bases between them. CDR1 KGHSH and CDR2 LQKENI come from the germline V gene. The CDR3 extends over 13 amino acids. The full variable domain, with the rest looked up from reference TRBV18 and TRBJ1-1, is NAGVMQNPRHLVRRRGQEARLRCSPMKGHSHVYWYRQLPEEGLKFMVYLQKENIIDESGMPKERFSAEFPKEGPSILRIQQVVRGDSAAYFCASSLGGDTEAFFGQGTRLTVV.

The J gene is TRBJ2-7, the V gene TRBV5-1; the D gene is possibly TRBD1 (6 bases). This CDR3 is 14 amino acids long. The V and J ends lost 6 bases and 0 bases respectively, with 13 bases between them. From germline, CDR1 is SGHRS and CDR2 YFSETQ. The CDR3, as DNA: TGCGCCAGCAACCCGGGACAATACTCCTACGAGCAGTACTTC. Amino acids: CASNPGQYSYEQYF.

The CDR3 loop reads CASTLGTHSGNTIYF. The CDR3 DNA follows: TGCGCCAGCACCCTCGGGACCCACTCTGGAAACACCATATATTTT. The chain combines TRBV5-1 with TRBJ1-3; D is perhaps TRBD1 (5 bases). The germline CDR1 and CDR2 sequences are SGHRS and YFSETQ. The V gene lost 6 bases and the J gene lost 0 bases, with 13 bases spanning the gap. The CDR3 spans 15 residues.